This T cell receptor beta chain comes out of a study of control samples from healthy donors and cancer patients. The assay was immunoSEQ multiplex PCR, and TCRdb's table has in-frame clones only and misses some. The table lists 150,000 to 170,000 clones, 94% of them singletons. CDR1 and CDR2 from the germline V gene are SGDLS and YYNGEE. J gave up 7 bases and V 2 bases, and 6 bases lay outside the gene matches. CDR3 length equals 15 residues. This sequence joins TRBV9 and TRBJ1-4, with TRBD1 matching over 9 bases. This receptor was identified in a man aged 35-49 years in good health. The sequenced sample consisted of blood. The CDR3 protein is CASSVTGTGSEKLFF. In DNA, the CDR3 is TGTGCCAGCAGCGTGACCGGGACAGGGAGTGAAAAACTGTTTTTT. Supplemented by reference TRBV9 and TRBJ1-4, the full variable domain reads DSGVTQTPKHLITATGQRVTLRCSPRSGDLSVYWYQQSLDQGLQFLIQYYNGEERAKGNILERFSAQQFPDLHSELNLSSLELGDSALYFCASSVTGTGSEKLFFGSGTQLSVL.